This T cell receptor beta chain was sequenced in a study of beta chain features in type 1 diabetes. Study-wide results and caveats: Among patients with Type 1 diabetes, TCRB CDR3s were moderately but significantly shorter in every one of the four CD4+ subsets. cDNA sequencing could over-represent cells with high TCR expression. The study notes PCR might favor shorter templates equally in patients and controls.

In this sample, this clone turned up a few times. The target antigen is unknown. TCRB transcripts that were expressed got sequenced, as all of the isolated RNA had been reverse transcribed. This table comes from immunoSEQ multiplex PCR, and its TCRdb copy is limited to in-frame clones, with some not included. In the table there are a few hundred thousand clones, roughly a tenth of which are singletons. Germline CDR1 reads SQVTM; CDR2 reads ANQGSEA. The CDR3 totals 14 residues. V lost 5 bases, J lost 7 bases, and 8 bases stayed unmatched. Isolation of CD4+ naive, central memory, regulatory and stem cell-like memory cells was achieved by sorting via CD45RO/CCR7/CD25/CD127/CD95/CD27. Sorted cells reached over 95% purity in every population.

The sample comprised central memory CD4+ T cells from blood. The rearrangement links TRBV29-1 to TRBJ2-7, with 13 positions matching TRBD2. The TCR comes from a man aged 25 to 45 with type 1 diabetes. The CDR3 loop reads CSVRTSGSSGEQYF. CDR3 DNA: TGCAGCGTTCGGACTAGCGGGAGTTCTGGTGAGCAGTACTTC.